This TCR beta chain was recovered during a study of blood T cell repertoires in COVID-19 (TCRdb year 2020). General notes on the study: Samples from collaborators originated in the United States, Italy and Spain and spanned both the acute and convalescent phases of COVID-19. Samples came from the ongoing ImmuneRACE study (first 160 participants) plus 1,254 subjects from 6 global collaborators. The sample metadata nearly always contained a de-identified subject ID, COVID-19 status, age in years and sex. Subjects who had been exposed to COVID-19, were actively infected with it, or had recovered from it provided the deeply sampled blood TCRbeta repertoires that made up the dataset. The repertoires were made available in a free public database intended to serve as a resource for research on the immune response to SARS-CoV-2. The prospective study material was composed of cDNA or gDNA derived from T cells, B-cell-depleted T cells, or PBMCs. Where HLA class I and class II types were available, the types were taken from metadata supplied by the sample provider, not from assay-based typing.

The paper's findings and limits, for the study overall: Clinical and demographic metadata were provided uncurated, with the amount varying by source and participant.

This clone was observed a handful of times. Its antigen specificity is not known. The sample holds no much larger clone one base away, and base qualities are not on file. Enrolling through a virtual design, the prospective study's participants ranged in age from roughly 18 to 90 years and lived across 24 United States geographic areas. Cohort assignment in the prospective study relied on participant-reported clinical history from a screening survey and a study questionnaire. Mobile phlebotomists in the prospective study collected whole blood, serum and a nasopharyngeal or oropharyngeal swab from every participant. Prospective study participants could optionally give additional blood draws and questionnaires over an approximately 2-month period. Blood samples from the prospective study were shipped frozen or at room temperature prior to DNA extraction. V and J are truncated by 3 bases and 0 bases respectively, leaving an intervening sequence of 15 bases. CDR1 and CDR2, per the germline V gene (reference sequence), are GTSNPN and SVGIG. The CDR3 covers 16 residues, taking in both the cysteine and the phenylalanine. CDR3 DNA is the only sequence kept; it has 48 bases, read in frame from the first base.

TCRbeta CDR3 regions were amplified from genomic DNA using the immunoSEQ Assay, a bias-controlled multiplex PCR. The original pipeline was this. The number of nucleated cells in each sample was estimated from the amplification of reference gene primers within the assay. Sequence reads were collapsed and filtered to measure the absolute abundance of every unique TCRbeta CDR3 rearrangement. Productive Simpson clonality was computed per sample as the square root of Simpson's diversity index over productive rearrangements. This immuneACCESS table, as held by TCRdb, lists in-frame sequences with V and J called but not all clones. Of the missing ones, under half trace to an unresolved V gene in checked studies; the others have no known cause. V and J calls and clone size are as listed in that table; D and trimming were resolved from the DNA. This sample is represented by about 140,000 clones; about four fifths of them were singletons. Roughly 3.4% of the sample comes from the top ten.

The sequence was collected from a woman in her forties or fifties with acute COVID-19. The sequence is built from TRBV30 and TRBJ1-3, and perhaps TRBD1 as D gene, on 5 matching bases. The source material was PBMCs or T cells enriched from blood (not recorded which). The CDR3 protein: CAWRPLTVTSGNTIYF. The DNA sequence is as follows: TGTGCCTGGAGGCCATTGACAGTTACCTCTGGAAACACCATATATTTT.